The 9 T cell receptor beta chains in this list originate from one sample, sequenced in a study of T-cell reconstitution after alpha-beta-depleted transplantation in children (dated by TCRdb to the mid-2010s). Preparation of the library involved PCR. TCRdb lists the instrument as Illumina HiSeq 2500. TCR libraries were prepared with molecular barcoding, using unique molecular identifiers to normalize TCRbeta repertoire quantification. TCRdb reprocessing: public reads trimmed at Q25 with fastp, clones called with MiXCR, in-frame beta chains kept. CDR3 protein duplicates are merged, each entry listing the most common genes and DNA. The table for this sample lists roughly 200,000 distinct CDR3 sequences; 13% to 15% of them were counted only once. About 13% of the sample belongs to the ten largest clones. Sequencing was performed on PBMCs from the stem cell graft donor, taken from the stem cell graft. These receptors all come from a human donor who donated a stem cell graft to a child with acute lymphoblastic leukemia.

This clonotype was detected many times. The CDR3 spells CASSLTNSPLHF. The CDR3 bases are TGTGCCAGCAGCTTAACAAATTCACCCCTCCACTTT. The chain links TRBV7-9 to TRBJ1-6; D is unresolved. The CDR3 runs to 12 residues. The V gene lost 2 bases and the J gene lost 7 bases, with 3 bases spanning the gap. CDR1 is SEHNR and CDR2 is FQNEAQ in the germline V gene (reference sequence).

This clonotype was counted many times. The J gene is TRBJ1-2, the V gene TRBV5-1; D not resolved. The germline gives CDR1 SGHRS, CDR2 YFSETQ. This CDR3 is built from 16 residues. V lost 3 bases and J 0 bases, leaving 15 bases between the germline ends. The CDR3 is CASSSGEGEANYGYTF. CDR3 coding DNA: TGCGCCAGCAGCTCGGGAGAGGGAGAGGCTAACTATGGCTACACCTTC.

Many counts were recorded for this clonotype. The V gene is TRBV29-1, the J gene TRBJ2-7; D is possibly TRBD2 (6 bases). The CDR3 is made up of 12 amino acids. With 4 bases removed from V and 2 bases from J, the gap between germline ends came to 9 bases. Germline lookup yields CDR1 SQVTM and CDR2 ANQGSEA. The CDR3, as DNA: TGCAGCGTTGGAGCGGGCGCCTACGAGCAGTACTTC. Its translation: CSVGAGAYEQYF.

This clonotype has ten or more counts. The CDR3: CSPVPPPSGTYGNTIYF. CDR3 in DNA: TGCAGCCCAGTCCCCCCACCATCCGGGACGTATGGAAACACCATATATTTT. The chain uses TRBV20-1 and TRBJ1-3, with D perhaps TRBD1 (5 bases). The CDR3 covers 17 residues. Germline-derived CDR1 and CDR2 are DFQATT and SNEGSKA (reference sequence).

The rearrangement joins TRBV7-2 to TRBJ2-7, with 7 bases fitting TRBD2. The V and J ends lost 1 base and 2 bases, in that order; junction bases with no gene match: 5. The CDR3 runs 15 residues. The germline gives CDR1 SGHTA, CDR2 FQGNSA. CDR3 nucleotide sequence: TGTGCCAGCAGCTTAGAGGGCGGGAGCACCTACGAGCAGTACTTC. Translation: CASSLEGGSTYEQYF.

Ten or more counts support this clonotype. V is TRBV5-5 and J is TRBJ2-3; D not certain. CDR1 SGHKS and CDR2 YYEKEE come from the germline V gene (reference sequence). CDR3 size: 13 residues. Trimming took off 2 bases at V and 7 bases at J, with 11 bases between the two ends. The CDR3 sequence: CASSLAPGHTQYF. In DNA form, the CDR3 reads TGTGCCAGCAGCTTAGCCCCCGGGCATACGCAGTATTTT.

Concerning this clonotype itself: Just one base apart from a much larger clone, this may be a read error. The chain recombines TRBV10-3 with TRBJ2-2; no reliable D call. The CDR3 has 14 amino acids. In germline, CDR1 is ENHRY, CDR2 SYGVKD. V lost 7 bases and J lost 3, with 12 bases in between. The CDR3 DNA follows: TGTGCCATCATTGATCCTAAGGACACCGGGGAGCTGTTTTTT. This encodes CAIIDPKDTGELFF.

This clonotype was recorded a few times. The chain has TRBV29-1 and TRBJ2-5, with D perhaps matching TRBD1 (5 bases). This CDR3 is built from 13 residues. CDR1 is SQVTM, CDR2 ANQGSEA, per germline. Between the trimmed V and J ends, which lost 7 bases and 5 bases, there was a span of 17 bases. The CDR3 is CSGQGVAGETQYF. DNA for the CDR3: TGCAGCGGCCAAGGGGTAGCAGGGGAGACCCAGTACTTC.

This clonotype was picked up many times. The chain carries TRBV7-8 and TRBJ2-1; D possibly corresponds to TRBD2 (5 bases). This CDR3 comprises 17 residues. The germline V and J ends were trimmed by 6 bases and 4 bases, with 22 bases remaining between them. Germline lookup yields CDR1 SGHVS and CDR2 FQNEAQ. The CDR3 DNA reads TGTGCCAGCAGTTACGGCCTTAGCGAGCGGAGATACAATGAGCAGTTCTTC. As protein: CASSYGLSERRYNEQFF.